Below are 17 T cell receptor beta chains sequenced from a single sample in a study of HIV-infected patients and healthy controls. Reverse transcription used 450 to 650 ng RNA and constant-region primers for alpha and beta. Each of the alpha and beta chains got its own library through chain-specific third strand synthesis with indices. TCRdb reanalysed the 5' RACE reads using MiXCR and keeps one entry per CDR3 protein. The sample includes 5,000 to 6,500 distinct CDR3 sequences, over 6.5% seen only once; the top ten take about 20%. Whole blood was used without fractionation, so all unsorted peripheral T cells were included. The sequenced sample was blood, obtained before antiretroviral therapy. The receptors were sampled from an adult with HIV infection.

This clonotype was recorded at least ten times. The V and J genes are TRBV12-3 or TRBV12-4 and TRBJ1-2; the D gene is possibly TRBD1 (5 bases). Trimming took off 3 bases at V and 6 bases at J, with 14 bases between the two ends. The length of the CDR3 is 14 residues. The CDR3 coding sequence is TGTGCCAGCAGTTTCTGGGGGACGGAGGATGGCTACACCTTC. Translated: CASSFWGTEDGYTF.

This clonotype is termed medium-sized (0.01 to 0.1%). In DNA form, the CDR3 reads TGCAGTGCGCACAGGAAACCGGATGAGCAGTTCTTC. Amino acid sequence: CSAHRKPDEQFF. The chain is built from TRBV20-1 and TRBJ2-1, with D perhaps TRBD1 (5 bases). Germline V gene data show CDR1 as DFQATT and CDR2 as SNEGSKA (reference sequence). The CDR3 consists of 12 residues. Trimming cost V 6 bases and J 8 bases, with 14 bases left between them.

This clonotype occurred a few times. A read error may be the cause here, since a much bigger clone is one base away. The chain combines TRBV19 with TRBJ2-2; possible D gene TRBD2, 6 bases. CDR1 is LNHDA and CDR2 is SQIVND in the germline V gene (reference sequence). CDR3 length: 13 residues. CDR3: CASTARGGGELVF. DNA of the CDR3: TGTGCCAGTACAGCGAGGGGAGGCGGGGAGCTGGTTTTT.

This clonotype ranks as medium-sized. J is TRBJ2-5 and V is TRBV5-6; 8 nucleotides match TRBD1. This CDR3 has 17 residues. Germline CDR1 and CDR2: SGHDT and YYEEEE. The V and J ends lost 2 bases and 3 bases, in that order; junction bases with no gene match: 12. This CDR3 is CASSFALSGQGKETQYF. In DNA, the CDR3 is TGTGCCAGCAGCTTTGCCCTATCTGGACAGGGCAAAGAGACCCAGTACTTC. Filled out from reference TRBV5-6 and TRBJ2-5, the complete variable domain reads DAGVTQSPTHLIKTRGQQVTLRCSPKSGHDTVSWYQQALGQGPQFIFQYYEEEERQRGNFPDRFSGHQFPNYSSELNVNALLLGDSALYLCASSFALSGQGKETQYFGPGTRLLVL.

By sample share, this clonotype is medium-sized. The chain recombines TRBV24-1 with TRBJ2-5; the D gene is possibly TRBD2 (6 bases). CDR3 length equals 13 residues. The V gene lost 8 bases and the J gene lost 1 base, with 10 bases spanning the gap. Germline V gives CDR1 KGHDR, CDR2 SFDVKD. The CDR3 loop reads CATNRGAQETQYF. The CDR3 DNA reads as TGTGCCACCAATCGCGGGGCCCAAGAGACCCAGTACTTC.

This clonotype appeared many times. The CDR3 protein is CASSATSGSSYNEQFF. DNA of the CDR3: TGCGCCAGCAGTGCGACTAGCGGTAGCTCCTACAATGAGCAGTTCTTC. The chain uses TRBV10-1 and TRBJ2-1; 9 bases fit TRBD2. CDR3 size: 16 residues. The V gene end was trimmed by 4 bases and the J gene end by 0 bases; junction bases not matched to a gene: 4. CDR1 and CDR2 (germline): WNHNN, SYGVQD (reference sequence).

In its sample, this clonotype ranks as medium-sized (0.01 to 0.1%). The V and J genes are TRBV28 and TRBJ2-1, with D possibly TRBD2 on 6 matching bases. Germline V lookup: CDR1 MDHEN, CDR2 SYDVKM. This CDR3 has 15 amino acids. The ends were cut back, 5 bases at V and 4 bases at J, with 15 bases in the middle. The CDR3, as DNA: TGTGCCAGCAGTACGTTAGCGGAACCTTACAATGAGCAGTTCTTC. Protein sequence: CASSTLAEPYNEQFF.

There are many counts of this clonotype. V gene TRBV20-1 combines with J gene TRBJ1-3; D is ambiguous. The CDR3 loop spans 16 amino acids. Trimming removed 3 bases at V and 0 bases at J, with 15 bases between. The germline gives CDR1 DFQATT, CDR2 SNEGSKA (reference sequence). The CDR3 sequence: CSARLSGGNSGNTIYF. In DNA form, the CDR3 reads TGCAGTGCTAGGCTCTCTGGTGGGAACTCTGGAAACACCATATATTTT.

In its sample, this clonotype was seen many times. The chain recombines TRBV10-3 with TRBJ1-2, with 7 bases identical to TRBD1. Germline-derived CDR1 and CDR2 are ENHRY and SYGVKD. This CDR3 has 14 residues. The ends lost 9 bases at V and 2 bases at J; junction bases unmatched: 9. The CDR3 DNA reads TGTGCCATGGCGGATTGGGACAGCAACTATGGCTACACCTTC. As protein: CAMADWDSNYGYTF.

This clonotype was counted many times. The chain couples TRBV7-8 to TRBJ1-4; 8 positions agree with TRBD1. V shed 7 bases and J 8 bases; nucleotides not matched to a gene: 21. Germline CDR1 is SGHVS and CDR2 is FQNEAQ. The CDR3 loop spans 18 amino acids. The CDR3 spells CASTLRARGRAVDEKLFF. Written as DNA, the CDR3 is TGTGCCAGCACCCTTAGAGCCAGGGGGCGGGCCGTGGACGAAAAACTGTTTTTT. Filled out from reference TRBV7-8 and TRBJ1-4, the complete variable domain reads GAGVSQSPRYKVAKRGQDVALRCDPISGHVSLFWYQQALGQGPEFLTYFQNEAQLDKSGLPSDRFFAERPEGSVSTLKIQRTQQEDSAVYLCASTLRARGRAVDEKLFFGSGTQLSVL.

This clonotype ranks as medium-sized. The J gene is TRBJ1-1, the V gene TRBV20-1; 7 positions agree with TRBD1. Germline lookup yields CDR1 DFQATT and CDR2 SNEGSKA (reference sequence). This CDR3 spans 14 amino acids. V lost 6 bases to trimming and J lost 6 bases; unmatched junction nucleotides: 13. This CDR3 is CSADNTGAVAEAFF. CDR3 bases: TGCAGTGCAGATAATACAGGGGCGGTGGCTGAAGCTTTCTTT.

At least ten counts were recorded for this clonotype. The rearrangement links TRBV20-1 to TRBJ2-7; TRBD2 agrees at 7 bases. The CDR3 length is 14 residues. Germline CDR1 and CDR2: DFQATT and SNEGSKA (reference sequence). V lost 3 bases and J lost 3; bases outside the gene matches: 8. In DNA form, the CDR3 reads TGCAGTGCTAGTATTGGTGGGAGGGGCTACGAGCAGTACTTC. Its translation: CSASIGGRGYEQYF.

Ten or more counts support this clonotype. V is TRBV7-2 and J is TRBJ2-5; 8 positions agree with TRBD2. Germline assignment: CDR1 SGHTA and CDR2 FQGNSA. V shed 0 bases and J 1 base; nucleotides not matched to a gene: 4. The length of the CDR3 is 16 residues. CDR3 protein: CASSLAGGGLQETQYF. DNA of the CDR3: TGTGCCAGCAGCTTAGCCGGGGGGGGACTCCAAGAGACCCAGTACTTC.

This clonotype rates as medium-sized (0.01 to 0.1%). The V and J genes are TRBV12-3 or TRBV12-4 and TRBJ2-7, with D possibly being TRBD2 (5 bases). This CDR3 is 13 amino acids long. CDR3 sequence (DNA): TGTGCCAGCAGTCTAGCCGGTGCCCAAGGGCAGTACGTC. It specifies CASSLAGAQGQYV.

This clonotype was observed many times. The rearrangement uses TRBV7-9 and TRBJ2-7; a possible D gene is TRBD1 (5 bases). Trimming shortened V by 1 base and J by 6 bases, and 10 bases separated the two germline ends. Looked up from germline, CDR1 is SEHNR and CDR2 is FQNEAQ (reference sequence). CDR3 length equals 13 residues. The CDR3 reads CASSLGMGPEQYF. CDR3 nucleotides: TGTGCCAGCAGCTTAGGTATGGGGCCCGAGCAGTACTTC.

By sample share, this clonotype is medium-sized. V usage is TRBV14 and J usage is TRBJ2-7, with D uncertain. V was cut by 1 base and J by 4 bases, with 2 bases left in between. Germline V gives CDR1 SGHDN, CDR2 FVKESK. This CDR3 region has 11 residues. The CDR3 nucleotides are TGTGCCAGCAGCCAAGGGTACGAGCAGTACTTC. Its translation: CASSQGYEQYF.

By its share, this clonotype is medium-sized. This chain uses TRBV6-5 with TRBJ2-2, with D hard to call. Trimming shortened V by 2 bases and J by 0 bases, and 10 bases separated the two germline ends. The CDR3 is 16 amino acids. The germline gives CDR1 MNHEY, CDR2 SVGAGI. CDR3 sequence: CASSYKFPANTGELFF. The CDR3 DNA follows: TGTGCCAGCAGTTACAAGTTTCCAGCGAACACCGGGGAGCTGTTTTTT.